This T cell receptor (beta chain) appears in the sequencing data of a study of blood T cells in healthy people across ages (dated by TCRdb to about 2015). The study in broad terms: In model experiments, roughly one uniquely barcoded TCR beta cDNA molecule per two T cells was captured by template switching. To track age-related changes in TCR beta repertoire diversity, the study relied on deep sequencing normalized with unique cDNA molecular identifiers. Donors of different ages were randomly distributed across sequencing lanes to avoid experimental bias. Four age groups were formed from the donors: young (average approximately 15 years), middle-aged (around 39), aged (around 68) and long-lived (less than 85). For two donors (one aged 18 to 30 and one aged 80 or older), the study analyzed two additional independent replicas of 1 million unique cDNA reads from the same blood draw. Study-wide findings and limitations: The CMV infection status of donors was not known, potentially confounding age-related changes in expanded clonotypes. A strong correlation was found between observed TCR beta diversity and the percentage of naive T cells measured by flow cytometry. Compared with the aged group, more naive CD4+ T cells, fewer expanded clones and increased TCR diversity were shown by the long-lived group, suggesting age selection. Conclusive comparison of naive and antigen-experienced compartments was prevented by the profiling of bulk unsorted PBMCs. Observed TCR beta diversity per million T cells fell roughly linearly with age, and a significant reduction was already apparent by age around 40. Estimates of total diversity based on one million sequenced T cells were regarded as lower bounds and as underestimates.

The roughly 39 donors, aged roughly 6 to 95 years, were systemically healthy Caucasian individuals from Russia. Ten milliliters of peripheral blood were drawn from each donor into EDTA-treated Vacutainer tubes. Ficoll-Paque density-gradient centrifugation was used to isolate PBMCs, with at least 7 million obtained per sample. Total RNA, at least 6 micrograms per sample, was extracted from PBMCs with Trizol reagent. For every donor, flow cytometry on a PBMC aliquot measured the percentage of naive CD45RAhigh/CD27high T cells. Receptor amplification or capture employed 5' RACE. The listed sequencing device is Illumina HiSeq 2500. The second PCR ran for roughly 7 to 12 cycles and used a J-beta primer mix along with a sample-barcoded 5' primer. A unique molecular identifier was introduced onto each TCR beta cDNA molecule by a template-switch 5' adaptor carrying 12 random nucleotides. Each sample yielded at least 2.5 million CDR3-containing paired-end reads. First-strand cDNA synthesis was performed from all RNA using the Mint cDNA synthesis kit, with priming by a TRBC-specific oligonucleotide. All cDNA was treated with uracil-DNA glycosylase and then went through a first 18-cycle PCR with the universal primers M1SS and BC2_uni_R. The study's processing was this. Normalization of each sample was performed by random selection of 1 million high-quality reads, each carrying a distinct molecular identifier. Reads with shared molecular identifiers were discarded instead of being binned into consensus sequences. MiTCR, with a Q25 quality threshold and the strictest error-elimination algorithm, was used for CDR3 identification, clonotype clustering and error correction. A nonparametric unseen species model using Euler transformation provided a lower-bound estimate of total TCR beta diversity. Clones were called with MiXCR by TCRdb after fastp trimmed the public reads at Q25, and only in-frame beta chains were retained. CDR3 protein sequences are deduplicated, and each keeps its most common genes and DNA. The V and J calls were not made by the authors but by TCRdb's processing. The sample records 800,000 or so distinct CDR3 sequences, approximately 67% of which are singletons. Of the sample, 28% is held by the ten largest clones.

The CDR3 holds 13 amino acids from the cysteine to the phenylalanine. Of the read, only the CDR3 DNA is kept; its 39 bases are in frame from base 1. In the germline V gene, CDR1 corresponds to SGHTA and CDR2 to FQGTGA. Trimming removed 4 bases from V and 3 bases from J, leaving 9 bases between the germline ends. Note on this clonotype: Its antigen specificity is not known. The record has no base qualities; no much larger clone is one base away.

This TCR was recovered from a man aged 25 to 40 in good health. The chain uses TRBV7-3 and TRBJ1-1; the D gene lacks a confident call. The specimen sequenced was blood. The nucleotides are TGTGCCAGCAGCTCACCGGGAGACACTGAAGCTTTCTTT. Translated, this is CASSSPGDTEAFF.